Listed below are T cell receptor beta chains from one sample, sequenced in a study of cytomegalovirus exposure and HLA in healthy donors. Method: immunoSEQ multiplex PCR; TCRdb's copy keeps in-frame clones and lacks some. Of some 130,000 clones in the sample, roughly 80% are singletons; the top ten hold approximately 0.86%. Sequencing used PBMCs. The receptors shown here come from a woman aged 60-70 years in good health and CMV-seronegative. CDR3s include the opening cysteine and the closing phenylalanine or tryptophan. Fields, in order: J gene, clone size, V gene, CDR3 length, D gene, CDR3 protein, CDR3 DNA. A D gene is named only where the DNA matches it firmly. For some rows the clone size is stated as once, few or many, or as a class when expanded; others skip it.

TRBJ2-2,-,TRBV28,15,TRBD2,CASSSSGSYTGELFF,TGTGCCAGCAGTTCTAGCGGGAGTTACACCGGGGAGCTGTTTTTT
TRBJ2-7,few,TRBV4-1,16,TRBD2,CASSLQPSGRVYEQYF,TGCGCCAGCAGCCTACAACCTAGCGGGAGGGTCTACGAGCAGTACTTC
TRBJ2-1,-,TRBV30,15,TRBD2,CAWSGAGGSYNEQFF,TGTGCCTGGAGTGGAGCGGGGGGCTCCTACAATGAGCAGTTCTTC
TRBJ1-1,few,TRBV2,11,-,CASGRSTEAFF,TGTGCCAGCGGTCGTAGCACTGAAGCTTTCTTT
TRBJ2-1,-,TRBV5-1,14,-,CASSLGDSYNEQFF,TGCGCCAGCAGCTTGGGAGACTCCTACAATGAGCAGTTCTTC
TRBJ2-3,-,TRBV7-3,14,-,CASGLQGQADTQYF,TGTGCCAGCGGTCTCCAGGGGCAGGCAGATACGCAGTATTTT
TRBJ1-6,-,TRBV27,15,-,CASSLDRLDNSPLHF,TGTGCCAGCAGTCTTGACAGGTTGGATAATTCACCCCTCCACTTT
TRBJ2-1,-,TRBV30,16,TRBD2,CAWSPWTSGSRDEQFF,TGTGCCTGGTCCCCCTGGACTAGCGGGAGTAGGGATGAGCAGTTCTTC
TRBJ2-1,-,TRBV29-1,14,TRBD1,CSVGKQGAGNEQFF,TGCAGCGTCGGGAAACAGGGGGCTGGCAATGAGCAGTTCTTC
TRBJ1-2,-,TRBV2,13,TRBD1,CASSVARGEGYTF,TGTGCCAGCAGTGTAGCCAGGGGGGAAGGCTACACCTTC
TRBJ2-1,-,TRBV27,15,TRBD2,CASRDWTSANNEQFF,TGTGCCAGCAGAGATTGGACTAGCGCGAACAATGAGCAGTTCTTC
TRBJ1-4,-,TRBV7-8,15,-,CASSLQGPTNEKLFF,TGTGCCAGCAGCCTACAGGGCCCAACTAATGAAAAACTGTTTTTT
TRBJ1-4,-,TRBV28,18,TRBD1,CASRQPGQGFGGNEKLFF,TGTGCCAGCAGGCAACCGGGACAGGGTTTTGGGGGGAATGAAAAACTGTTTTTT
TRBJ2-5,-,TRBV4-1,16,TRBD1,CASSQGQGRGQETQYF,TGCGCCAGCAGCCAAGGACAGGGTCGGGGACAAGAGACCCAGTACTTC
TRBJ2-1,-,TRBV19,15,TRBD2,CASKLAGGDYNEQFF,TGTGCCAGTAAACTAGCGGGAGGGGACTACAATGAGCAGTTCTTC
TRBJ1-2,few,TRBV28,15,-,CASSLPQKTNYGYTF,TGTGCCAGCAGTTTACCCCAGAAAACTAACTATGGCTACACCTTC
TRBJ2-1,-,TRBV5-6,14,-,CASSRRQLLNEQFF,TGTGCCAGCAGCAGGAGACAGCTTTTAAATGAGCAGTTCTTC
TRBJ1-5,-,TRBV27,16,TRBD1,CASTPRGQVSNQPQHF,TGTGCCAGCACCCCCAGGGGGCAGGTTAGCAATCAGCCCCAGCATTTT
TRBJ2-7,-,TRBV5-1,14,-,CASSLDPGSYEQYF,TGCGCCAGCAGCTTGGACCCCGGCTCCTACGAGCAGTACTTC
TRBJ1-1,few,TRBV18,16,-,CASSPLPPAQNTEAFF,TGTGCCAGCTCACCGCTTCCCCCTGCGCAGAACACTGAAGCTTTCTTT
TRBJ2-3,few,TRBV27,17,TRBD1,CASSPSGTGRRADTQYF,TGTGCCAGCAGCCCTTCTGGGACAGGGCGGCGCGCAGATACGCAGTATTTT
TRBJ2-7,few,TRBV11-2,17,TRBD2,CASSLRSGRALSYEQYF,TGTGCCAGCAGCTTGCGAAGCGGGAGAGCCTTATCCTACGAGCAGTACTTC
TRBJ2-1,-,TRBV5-1,16,TRBD2,CASSPTGTRGDNEQFF,TGCGCCAGCAGCCCAACCGGGACTAGAGGGGACAATGAGCAGTTCTTC
TRBJ2-1,once,TRBV15,14,-,CATSRDTGYNEQFF,TGTGCCACCAGCAGAGATACGGGTTACAATGAGCAGTTCTTC
TRBJ1-1,-,TRBV29-1,14,TRBD1,CSAGTGVMNTEAFF,TGCAGCGCCGGGACAGGGGTCATGAACACTGAAGCTTTCTTT
TRBJ2-7,-,TRBV2,14,-,CASSARAAYNEQYF,TGTGCCAGCAGTGCCAGGGCCGCATATAACGAGCAGTACTTC
TRBJ2-7,-,TRBV19,14,TRBD2,CASSIGTSGYEQYF,TGTGCCAGTAGTATTGGGACTAGCGGCTACGAGCAGTACTTC
TRBJ2-1,-,TRBV18,19,TRBD2,CASSPRTSGRAASYNEQFF,TGTGCCAGCTCACCTCGGACTAGCGGGAGGGCCGCATCCTACAATGAGCAGTTCTTC
TRBJ1-2,-,TRBV28,13,TRBD1,CASRRDSHYGYTF,TGTGCCAGCAGACGGGACAGTCACTATGGCTACACCTTC
TRBJ2-1,-,TRBV19,14,-,CASSIDSSRNEQFF,TGTGCCAGTAGTATAGATTCGTCCCGGAATGAGCAGTTCTTC
TRBJ2-5,once,TRBV7-9,16,-,CSSSFGRRRGLRVQYF,TGTTCCAGCAGCTTTGGGCGGCGGAGGGGCCTCCGAGTTCAGTACTTC
TRBJ2-7,few,TRBV5-1,17,-,CASSLRNRGESLYEQYF,TGCGCCAGCAGCTTGAGAAATAGGGGTGAATCCTTATACGAGCAGTACTTC
TRBJ2-1,-,TRBV7-2,17,TRBD1,CASSLTTGANSYNEQFF,TGTGCCAGCAGCTTAACAACAGGGGCCAACTCCTACAATGAGCAGTTCTTC
TRBJ1-1,-,TRBV9,16,-,CASSVATARGATEAFF,TGTGCCAGCAGCGTAGCTACCGCACGGGGGGCCACTGAAGCTTTCTTT
TRBJ2-1,-,TRBV28,17,TRBD2,CASSTEGLAVSYNEQFF,TGTGCCAGCAGTACCGAGGGACTAGCGGTCTCCTACAATGAGCAGTTCTTC
TRBJ2-7,-,TRBV11-3,11,-,CASSSGGEQYF,TGTGCCAGCAGCTCCGGCGGCGAGCAGTACTTC
TRBJ2-1,-,TRBV1,18,-,CTSSQDQFTGTSGSDQFF,TGCACCAGCAGCCAAGACCAATTCACCGGGACTAGCGGGAGTGATCAGTTCTTC
TRBJ2-5,-,TRBV5-1,14,-,CASSLFTEQETQYF,TGCGCCAGCAGCTTGTTTACAGAGCAAGAGACCCAGTACTTC
TRBJ2-2,few,TRBV5-4,18,TRBD1,CASSFSLRGRRLTGELFF,TGTGCCAGCAGCTTTAGTCTAAGGGGGCGAAGGCTGACCGGGGAGCTGTTTTTT
TRBJ2-1,-,TRBV19,15,TRBD1,CASSIFGTGGNEQFF,TGTGCCAGTAGTATTTTCGGGACAGGGGGCAATGAGCAGTTCTTC
TRBJ2-5,-,TRBV11-1,14,-,CASSHRAPGETQYF,TGTGCCAGCAGCCACAGGGCTCCGGGGGAGACCCAGTACTTC
TRBJ1-1,-,TRBV7-9,15,-,CASSRWEGADTEAFF,TGTGCCAGCAGCCGATGGGAGGGCGCGGACACTGAAGCTTTCTTT
TRBJ2-2,-,TRBV6-4,15,-,CASSDSAEGPGELFF,TGTGCCAGCAGTGACTCGGCGGAAGGCCCCGGGGAGCTGTTTTTT
TRBJ2-1,-,TRBV7-3,13,-,CASSFRLSNEQFF,TGTGCCAGCAGCTTTCGACTATCTAATGAGCAGTTCTTC
TRBJ1-2,-,TRBV30,13,-,CAWGGASNYGYTF,TGTGCCTGGGGGGGGGCCTCAAACTATGGCTACACCTTC
TRBJ2-1,-,TRBV7-6,14,-,CASSFELDYNEQFF,TGTGCCAGCAGCTTTGAGCTAGACTACAATGAGCAGTTCTTC
TRBJ2-5,-,TRBV4-2,18,-,CASSQVGRQVRGQETQYF,TGTGCCAGCAGCCAAGTTGGGCGACAGGTTAGGGGCCAAGAGACCCAGTACTTC
TRBJ2-7,-,TRBV11-2,12,-,CASKGRGYEQYF,TGTGCCAGCAAGGGAAGGGGCTACGAGCAGTACTTC
TRBJ1-1,once,TRBV5-1,15,-,CASSLHDLGRDEAFF,TGCGCCAGCAGCTTGCACGATCTGGGGAGGGATGAAGCTTTCTTT
TRBJ1-1,-,TRBV7-3,17,TRBD1,CASSLQGALRKNTEAFF,TGTGCCAGCAGCTTGCAGGGGGCGCTGAGAAAGAACACTGAAGCTTTCTTT
TRBJ2-7,-,TRBV2,15,-,CASSEEGSGAYEQYF,TGTGCCAGCAGTGAGGAGGGTAGCGGAGCCTACGAGCAGTACTTC
TRBJ1-5,-,TRBV7-2,15,-,CASSLVVGEAQPQHF,TGTGCCAGCAGCTTAGTGGTAGGGGAGGCTCAGCCCCAGCATTTT
TRBJ2-3,-,TRBV7-9,14,-,CASSPPTRADTQYF,TGTGCCAGCAGCCCCCCCACCCGAGCCGATACGCAGTATTTT
TRBJ1-4,-,TRBV18,13,-,CASSRQGIEKLFF,TGTGCCAGCTCACGCCAGGGGATCGAAAAACTGTTTTTT
TRBJ2-7,once,TRBV6-5,13,-,CASCRATGYEQYF,TGTGCCAGTTGCAGGGCTACGGGCTACGAGCAGTACTTC